These 23 T cell receptor beta chains were sequenced from one sample in a study of graft-versus-host responses after intestinal transplantation. Clones were sequenced by immunoSEQ multiplex PCR, and TCRdb holds only the in-frame ones, with some missing. This table has roughly 56,000 clones, more than 75% appearing once. The sample here was PBMCs, taken around 120 days after intestinal transplantation. Receptors were obtained from a human patient who received an intestinal transplant, so some T cells may come from the graft donor.

The V and J genes are TRBV10-3 and TRBJ2-7; D is ambiguous. CDR1 and CDR2 from the germline V gene are ENHRY and SYGVKD. Trimming removed 0 bases from V and 3 bases from J, with 15 bases in between. The CDR3 has 16 residues. This CDR3 is CAISESWLGPRYEQYF. The CDR3, as DNA: TGTGCCATCAGTGAGTCGTGGCTAGGTCCTCGCTACGAGCAGTACTTC.

The gene calls are TRBV30 and TRBJ1-6, with 9 nucleotides matching TRBD1. Per germline, CDR1 GTSNPN and CDR2 SVGIG (reference sequence). Germline trimming cut 0 bases from V and 7 bases from J; bases unmatched to any gene: 7. The CDR3 length is 16 residues. The CDR3 DNA follows: TGTGCCTGGAGTGTACGGGGACAGGGTTTGAATTCACCCCTCCACTTT. Protein: CAWSVRGQGLNSPLHF.

This clone occurred a few times. Other DNA sequences in the same sample also yield this CDR3. The V call is TRBV5-1, the J call TRBJ2-3, with TRBD2 as a possible D gene (5 bases). The V end lost 5 bases, the J end lost 2 bases, and 12 bases lay between the germline ends. This CDR3 contains 14 residues. Germline CDR1 and CDR2: SGHRS and YFSETQ. CDR3 sequence: CASRREPATDTQYF. CDR3 bases: TGCGCCAGCAGAAGGGAGCCCGCCACAGATACGCAGTATTTT.

The chain links TRBV4-1 to TRBJ2-2; tentative D call: TRBD2 (7 bases). Per the germline V gene, CDR1 is MGHRA and CDR2 is YSYEKL. CDR3 length: 16 amino acids. V was cut by 0 bases and J by 3 bases, with 11 bases left in between. The CDR3 bases are TGCGCCAGCAGCCAAGAGGCGGGGGCGGACACCGGGGAGCTGTTTTTT. Its translation is CASSQEAGADTGELFF.

The gene calls are TRBV2 and TRBJ1-5, with a tentative D call TRBD1 (5 bases). The germline V gene encodes CDR1 SNHLY and CDR2 FYNNEI. V shed 2 bases and J shed 0 bases, with 17 bases lying between them. The CDR3 runs to 18 residues. The CDR3 DNA reads as TGTGCCAGCAGTGAAAATAGGCAGGGCGGAAGTAGCAATCAGCCCCAGCATTTT. Protein sequence: CASSENRQGGSSNQPQHF.

The genes are TRBV28 and TRBJ2-5; no clear D. The CDR3 has 17 amino acids. CDR1 is MDHEN, CDR2 SYDVKM, per germline. Trimming left V 3 bases short and J 5 bases short, with 22 bases between. This CDR3 reads CASSFSSYTGLHETQYF. CDR3 nucleotide sequence: TGTGCCAGCAGTTTTTCCTCATACACGGGCCTACACGAGACCCAGTACTTC. Together with reference TRBV28 and TRBJ2-5, the CDR3 gives the full variable domain: DVKVTQSSRYLVKRTGEKVFLECVQDMDHENMFWYRQDPGLGLRLIYFSYDVKMKEKGDIPEGYSVSREKKERFSLILESASTNQTSMYLCASSFSSYTGLHETQYFGPGTRLLVL.

The chain uses TRBV5-1 and TRBJ2-3; D is uncertain. The CDR3 covers 12 residues. CDR1 and CDR2 (germline): SGHRS, YFSETQ. V was clipped by 5 bases and J by 1 base, with 5 bases between them. The DNA of the CDR3 is TGCGCCAGCAGGCTGGGCACAGATACGCAGTATTTT. This translates into CASRLGTDTQYF. Full variable domain (remainder filled in from reference TRBV5-1 and TRBJ2-3): KAGVTQTPRYLIKTRGQQVTLSCSPISGHRSVSWYQQTPGQGLQFLFEYFSETQRNKGNFPGRFSGRQFSNSRSEMNVSTLELGDSALYLCASRLGTDTQYFGPGTRLTVL.

This clone was recorded only once. CDR3 residues: CASSGGGGTEAFF. CDR3 coding DNA: TGTGCCAGCAGCGGCGGGGGAGGCACTGAAGCTTTCTTT. The V call is TRBV9, the J call TRBJ1-1; possible D gene TRBD1, 5 bases. V was clipped by 3 bases and J by 4 bases, with 10 bases between them. Germline loops: CDR1 SGDLS, CDR2 YYNGEE. The CDR3 runs to 13 residues.

This clone has just one count. V is TRBV6-1 and J is TRBJ1-2; D is unclear. The CDR3 contains 14 residues. The germline V gene has CDR1 MNHNS and CDR2 SASEGT. V shed 1 base and J shed 4 bases, with 10 bases lying between them. DNA of the CDR3: TGTGCCAGCAGTGAAGGGGAAAGCTCCTATGGCTACACCTTC. This codes for CASSEGESSYGYTF.

This clone has a single count. This sequence joins TRBV6-4 and TRBJ2-1, with TRBD1 identical over 9 bases. This CDR3 is built from 15 residues. Germline loops: CDR1 MRHNA, CDR2 SNTAGT. With V trimmed by 6 bases and J by 2 bases, 5 bases remained unmatched. Here the CDR3 DNA reads TGTGCCAGCAGCGCAGACAGGGGGGCCTACAATGAGCAGTTCTTC. Translating gives CASSADRGAYNEQFF.

This clone was observed a few times. The CDR3 DNA is TGTGCCAGCACCGGGACAGGGACTGGAAACACCATATATTTT. Translated: CASTGTGTGNTIYF. The chain uses TRBV9 and TRBJ1-3; 9 nucleotides align to TRBD1. V gave up 6 bases and J gave up 2 bases; unmatched junction bases: 3. CDR1 is SGDLS, CDR2 YYNGEE, per germline. The CDR3 length is 14 residues.

The chain employs TRBV11-2 and TRBJ2-7; 7 bases agree with TRBD2. Trimming at V came to 4 bases and at J to 2 bases, leaving 2 bases not matched to a gene. CDR3 size: 13 residues. The germline gives CDR1 SGHAT, CDR2 FQNNGV. This CDR3 is CASSSGLAYEQYF. The CDR3 region has the DNA TGTGCCAGCAGCTCCGGACTAGCCTACGAGCAGTACTTC. The full variable domain, its missing parts supplied by reference TRBV11-2 and TRBJ2-7, is EAGVAQSPRYKIIEKRQSVAFWCNPISGHATLYWYQQILGQGPKLLIQFQNNGVVDDSQLPKDRFSAERLKGVDSTLKIQPAKLEDSAVYLCASSSGLAYEQYFGPGTRLTVT.

V is TRBV4-1 and J is TRBJ1-4; 7 bases agree with TRBD1. CDR3 size: 15 residues. The V and J ends lost 2 bases and 5 bases, in that order; junction bases with no gene match: 5. CDR1 and CDR2 (germline): MGHRA, YSYEKL. As DNA, the CDR3 is TGCGCCAGCAGCCAATGGAGGGGGCGGAATGAAAAACTGTTTTTT. It translates to CASSQWRGRNEKLFF.

The chain links TRBV5-4 to TRBJ2-3; 13 bases are a match to TRBD2. The CDR3 extends over 16 amino acids. Germline lookup yields CDR1 SGHNT and CDR2 YYREEE (reference sequence). V lost 7 bases and J lost 3; bases outside the gene matches: 8. The CDR3 region is CASYRLAGGRTDTQYF. The CDR3 DNA sequence: TGTGCCAGCTATAGACTAGCGGGGGGCAGGACAGATACGCAGTATTTT.

V gene TRBV5-4 combines with J gene TRBJ2-7, with 9 bases fitting TRBD1. Germline-derived CDR1 and CDR2 are SGHNT and YYREEE (reference sequence). V gave up 3 bases and J gave up 2 bases; unmatched junction bases: 0. The CDR3 sequence is 13 residues long. CDR3 amino acids: CASSWDRAYEQYF. The CDR3 region has the DNA TGTGCCAGCAGCTGGGACAGGGCCTACGAGCAGTACTTC.

This clone was recorded once. This chain uses TRBV9 with TRBJ1-5; TRBD1 matches at 9 bases. This CDR3 is 14 amino acids long. Per the germline V gene, CDR1 is SGDLS and CDR2 is YYNGEE. V was clipped by 0 bases and J by 5 bases; unmatched bases: 0. CDR3 sequence reads: CASSVGTGDQPQHF. The CDR3 DNA reads as TGTGCCAGCAGCGTAGGGACAGGGGATCAGCCCCAGCATTTT.

J is TRBJ2-7 and V is TRBV11-2, with D maybe TRBD1 (5 bases). Germline CDR1 SGHAT, CDR2 FQNNGV. This CDR3 spans 12 amino acids. The germline V and J ends were trimmed by 6 bases and 4 bases, with 10 bases remaining between them. CDR3 region: CASRDQGYEQYF. CDR3 DNA: TGTGCCAGCAGAGACCAGGGTTACGAGCAGTACTTC.

The chain links TRBV14 to TRBJ2-7, with 11 bases lining up with TRBD2. The CDR3 runs 15 residues. Germline V lookup: CDR1 SGHDN, CDR2 FVKESK. V shed 4 bases, J shed 2 bases, and the junction held 4 bases outside the gene matches. CDR3 nucleotides: TGTGCCAGCAGCCCCCGACTAGCGGGGACCTACGAGCAGTACTTC. It specifies CASSPRLAGTYEQYF.

CDR3: CASSVGTNYGYTF. CDR3 bases: TGTGCCAGCAGCGTAGGGACTAACTATGGCTACACCTTC. The gene calls are TRBV9 and TRBJ1-2; D is unresolved. V was pared by 0 bases and J by 0 bases, with 3 bases between. This CDR3 has 13 amino acids. Germline CDR1 and CDR2: SGDLS and YYNGEE.

V and J are TRBV16 and TRBJ1-1; unclear D gene. The CDR3 spans 14 residues. Per germline, CDR1 KGHSY and CDR2 FQNENV. V was pared by 0 bases and J by 1 base, with 6 bases between. The CDR3 region is CASSQSIRNTEAFF. As DNA, the CDR3 is TGTGCCAGCAGCCAATCGATACGGAACACTGAAGCTTTCTTT.

The CDR3 nucleotides are TGTGCCAGCAGCTTCTCAGATACGCAGTATTTT. Its translation is CASSFSDTQYF. V usage is TRBV13 and J usage is TRBJ2-3, with D unresolved. Germline V lookup: CDR1 PRHDT, CDR2 FYEKMQ (reference sequence). The length of the CDR3 is 11 residues. Trimming took 3 bases from V and 4 from J, leaving 2 bases between them.

V and J are TRBV27 and TRBJ1-2; TRBD1 matches 9 bases. Unmatched junction bases numbered 22, after V lost 7 bases and J lost 4 bases. Looked up from germline, CDR1 is MNHEY and CDR2 is SMNVEV (reference sequence). This CDR3 has 19 amino acids. The CDR3 region is CASTNLFGNRGRRTYGYTF. The DNA for the CDR3 is TGTGCCAGCACCAATTTATTTGGGAACAGGGGGCGCAGGACCTATGGCTACACCTTC.

The rearrangement links TRBV27 to TRBJ2-1; D might be TRBD2 (6 bases). The CDR3 loop spans 16 amino acids. V was pared by 6 bases and J by 4 bases, with 19 bases between. CDR1 is MNHEY, CDR2 SMNVEV, per germline (reference sequence). CDR3 coding DNA: TGTGCCAGCAGGACTAGGGGCGGGCGTCGGTACAATGAGCAGTTCTTC. Amino acid sequence: CASRTRGGRRYNEQFF.